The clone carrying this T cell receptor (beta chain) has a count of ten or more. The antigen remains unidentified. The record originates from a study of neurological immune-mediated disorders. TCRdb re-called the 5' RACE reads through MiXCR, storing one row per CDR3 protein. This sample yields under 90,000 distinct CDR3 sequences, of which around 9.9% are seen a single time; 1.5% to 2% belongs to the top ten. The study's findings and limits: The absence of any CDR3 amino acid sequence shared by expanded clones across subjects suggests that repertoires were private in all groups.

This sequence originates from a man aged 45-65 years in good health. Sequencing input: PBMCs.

This chain's CDR3 is CSAISGGAGEQYF. DNA for the CDR3: TGCAGTGCTATCAGCGGGGGGGCTGGTGAGCAGTACTTC. This chain joins TRBV20-1 and TRBJ2-7, with 10 positions matching TRBD2. The CDR3 has 13 residues. The trim removed 4 bases at V and 7 bases at J, leaving 7 bases unmatched. Per germline, CDR1 DFQATT and CDR2 SNEGSKA (reference sequence).